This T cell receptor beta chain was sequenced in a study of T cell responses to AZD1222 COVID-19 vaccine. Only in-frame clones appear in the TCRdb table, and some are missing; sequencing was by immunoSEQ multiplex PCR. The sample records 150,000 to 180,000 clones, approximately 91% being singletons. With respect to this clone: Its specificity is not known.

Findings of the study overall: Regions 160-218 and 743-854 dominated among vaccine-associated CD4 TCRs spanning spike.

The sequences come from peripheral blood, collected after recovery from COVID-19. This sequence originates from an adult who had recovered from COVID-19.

The chain's CDR3 is CATSDGVAGADTQYF. CDR3 nucleotides: TGTGCCACCAGTGATGGGGTGGCGGGGGCAGATACGCAGTATTTT. This rearrangement joins TRBV24-1 to TRBJ2-3, with 7 bases aligning to TRBD2. There are 15 residues in the CDR3. The germline gives CDR1 KGHDR, CDR2 SFDVKD. V gave up 3 bases and J gave up 4 bases; unmatched junction bases: 6.